Following are 2 T cell receptor beta chains from one sample sequenced in a study of blood T cell repertoires in COVID-19. The data were produced by immunoSEQ multiplex PCR, yet TCRdb's version contains in-frame clones alone and is incomplete. Of 250,000 to 300,000 clones listed, less than 90% were seen once; the top ten hold about an eighth. Sequences were obtained from peripheral blood. The receptors stem from a woman in her 70s with COVID-19, enrolled during active disease.

The chain uses TRBV6-1 and TRBJ2-1; D call uncertain. V was pared by 0 bases and J by 4 bases, with 22 bases between. This CDR3 is 19 amino acids long. Germline V gives CDR1 MNHNS, CDR2 SASEGT. The CDR3 loop reads CASSEARQAINHFYNEQFF. Here the CDR3 DNA reads TGTGCCAGCAGTGAAGCCCGGCAGGCTATTAACCATTTTTACAATGAGCAGTTCTTC.

V gene TRBV7-2 combines with J gene TRBJ2-7; TRBD2 might be the D (6 bases). The germline CDR1 and CDR2 sequences are SGHTA and FQGNSA. The germline V and J ends were trimmed by 1 base and 6 bases, with 13 bases remaining between them. The CDR3 is 14 amino acids. The CDR3 DNA reads as TGTGCCAGCAGCTTAGTCGGGGGTCAGCCCGAGCAGTACTTC. This sequence encodes CASSLVGGQPEQYF. Full variable domain (outside the CDR3, taken from reference TRBV7-2 and TRBJ2-7): GAGVSQSPSNKVTEKGKDVELRCDPISGHTALYWYRQSLGQGLEFLIYFQGNSAPDKSGLPSDRFSAERTGGSVSTLTIQRTQQEDSAVYLCASSLVGGQPEQYFGPGTRLTVT.